This T cell receptor beta chain was sequenced for a study of monozygotic twins with cystic fibrosis. Turning to the study itself: Library input was three micrograms of fragmented DNA, with about 15 PCR cycles. Overall study findings and caveats: Clonality was generally low (median approximately 0.0094), higher in the most severe patients.

CDR1 is SSHAT, CDR2 FNYEAQ, per germline (reference sequence). This CDR3 is built from 13 residues. The method was immunoSEQ multiplex PCR; TCRdb's version includes in-frame clones alone and lacks a portion of them. This table has 25,000 to 35,000 clones, just under 85% appearing once. Note on this clone: Its antigen is unidentified. Relative to the germline gene, one junction end is altered; a read error may explain this.

The chain uses TRBV7-7 and TRBJ1-5, with D perhaps matching TRBD1 (5 bases). Sample: blood. The TCR sequence derives from a girl aged 2-10 years with cystic fibrosis. The CDR3 sequence: CASSSTVNQPQHF. CDR3 nucleotide sequence: TGTGCTAGCAGCTCGACAGTGAATCAGCCCCAGCATTTT.